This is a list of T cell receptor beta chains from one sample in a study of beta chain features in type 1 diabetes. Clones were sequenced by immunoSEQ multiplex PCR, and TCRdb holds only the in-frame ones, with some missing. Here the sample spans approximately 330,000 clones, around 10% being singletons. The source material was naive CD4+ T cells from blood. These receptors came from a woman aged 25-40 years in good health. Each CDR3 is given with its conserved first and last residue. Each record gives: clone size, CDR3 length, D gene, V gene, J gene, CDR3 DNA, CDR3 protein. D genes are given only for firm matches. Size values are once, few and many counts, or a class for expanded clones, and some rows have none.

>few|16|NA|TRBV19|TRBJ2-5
TGTGCCAGTAGTCCTGGTCCCCCGAGGGTATTGGAGACCCAGTACTTC
CASSPGPPRVLETQYF
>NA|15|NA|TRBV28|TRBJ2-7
TGTGCCAGCAGCTTGGCGGCGGAGGGAGAGCACGAGCAGTACTTC
CASSLAAEGEHEQYF
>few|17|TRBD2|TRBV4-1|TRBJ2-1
TGCGCCAGCAGCCAAGATCCGCGGAGCGGGAGTTACAATGAGCAGTTCTTC
CASSQDPRSGSYNEQFF
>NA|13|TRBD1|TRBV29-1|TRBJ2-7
TGCAGCGTTAGGGACAGGACTGACGGCGAGCAGTACTTC
CSVRDRTDGEQYF
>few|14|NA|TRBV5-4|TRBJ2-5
TGTGCCAGCAGCACGGACAACCAGGGAGAGACCCAGTACTTC
CASSTDNQGETQYF
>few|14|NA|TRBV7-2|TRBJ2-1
TGTGCCAGCAGCTTAGGGCATAGGAGCGCTGAGCAGTTCTTC
CASSLGHRSAEQFF
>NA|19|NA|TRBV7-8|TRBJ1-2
TGTGCCAGCAGCCCACCAGCGGTAATTTCAGGATTGCCTGCGGATGGCTACACCTTC
CASSPPAVISGLPADGYTF
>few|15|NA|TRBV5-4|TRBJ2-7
TGTGCCAGCAGCACGCCGGGGGTATTATCCTACGAGCAGTACTTC
CASSTPGVLSYEQYF
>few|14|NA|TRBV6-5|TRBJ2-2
TGTGCCAGCAGTCCCCCACTAGGGACCGGGGAGCTGTTTTTT
CASSPPLGTGELFF
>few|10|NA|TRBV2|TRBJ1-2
TGTGCTACCCGGGGGGGAGGCTACACCTTC
CATRGGGYTF
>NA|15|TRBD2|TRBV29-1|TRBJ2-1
TGCAGCGTTTACATGGCGGGAGGGACTTACAATGAGCAGTTCTTC
CSVYMAGGTYNEQFF
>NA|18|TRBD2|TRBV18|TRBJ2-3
TGTGCCAGCTTAACCTCCGGGACTAGCGGGACCAGCACAGATACGCAGTATTTT
CASLTSGTSGTSTDTQYF
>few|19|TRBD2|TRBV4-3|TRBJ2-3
TGCGCCAGCAGCAGGCCCGGGACTAGCGGGACGGCTAGCACAGATACGCAGTATTTT
CASSRPGTSGTASTDTQYF
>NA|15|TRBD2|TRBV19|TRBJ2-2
TGTGCCAGTAGACCTCCGGGACTAGACACCGGGGAGCTGTTTTTT
CASRPPGLDTGELFF
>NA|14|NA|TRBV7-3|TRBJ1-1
TGTGCCAGCAGCGAACAGGGATTGAACACTGAAGCTTTCTTT
CASSEQGLNTEAFF
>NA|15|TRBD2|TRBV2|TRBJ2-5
TGTGCCAGCAGTGAAGCGGGAGGGCCACAAGAGACCCAGTACTTC
CASSEAGGPQETQYF
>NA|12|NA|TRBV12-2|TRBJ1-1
TGTGCAAGTCGCTTATTTGTTAGGGGAGCTTTCTTT
CASRLFVRGAFF
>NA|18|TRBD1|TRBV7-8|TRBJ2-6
TGTGCCAGCAGCTTAGGGACAGGGGCTTGGGCTGGGGCCAACGTCCTGACTTTC
CASSLGTGAWAGANVLTF
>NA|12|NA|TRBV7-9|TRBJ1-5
TGTGCCAGCAGCTACGGCCGGGATACACAGCATTTT
CASSYGRDTQHF
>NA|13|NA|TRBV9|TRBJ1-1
TGTGCCAGCAGCGTAGACAGGAACACTGAAGCTTTCTTT
CASSVDRNTEAFF
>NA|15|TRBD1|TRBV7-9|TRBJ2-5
TGTGCCAGCAGCTTAGGTTTACAGGGGGCAGAGACCCAGTACTTC
CASSLGLQGAETQYF
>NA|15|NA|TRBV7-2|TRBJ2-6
TGTGCCAGCAGCTTTTTGAGGGTTGGGGCCAACGTCCTGACTTTC
CASSFLRVGANVLTF
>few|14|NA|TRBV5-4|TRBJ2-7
TGTGCCAGCAGCCTCGAACTAGCTTCCTACGAGCAGTACTTC
CASSLELASYEQYF
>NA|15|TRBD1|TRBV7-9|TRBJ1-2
TGTGCCAGCAGCACCCGGACAGGGCAAGGCTATGGCTACACCTTC
CASSTRTGQGYGYTF
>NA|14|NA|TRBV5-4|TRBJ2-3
TGTGCCAGCAGCTTGGCAGGGTCTACAGATACGCAGTATTTT
CASSLAGSTDTQYF
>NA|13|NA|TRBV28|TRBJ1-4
TGTGCCAGCAGCTCGGCGGTTGAGGAAAAACTGTTTTTT
CASSSAVEEKLFF
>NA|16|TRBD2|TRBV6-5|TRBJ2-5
TGTGCCAGCAGTTCGCCCGGGACTAGCGGGAGAGAGACCCAGTACTTC
CASSSPGTSGRETQYF
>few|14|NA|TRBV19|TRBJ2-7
TGTGCCAGTACCCCTGGAGGGGCTTCCTACGAGCAGTACTTC
CASTPGGASYEQYF
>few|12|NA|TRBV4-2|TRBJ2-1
TGTGCCAGCAGCCAAGGTAACAATGAGCAGTTCTTC
CASSQGNNEQFF
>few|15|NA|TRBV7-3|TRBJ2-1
TGTGCCAGCAGCTTAAGGCTAGCGGAGGGGGATGAGCAGTTCTTC
CASSLRLAEGDEQFF
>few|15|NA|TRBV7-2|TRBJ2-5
TGTGCCAGCAGCTTAGCGCGGGTCGCACTTGAGACCCAGTACTTC
CASSLARVALETQYF
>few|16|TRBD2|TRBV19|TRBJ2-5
TGTGCCAGTAGTAGGCCCGGGACTAGCGACCAAGAGACCCAGTACTTC
CASSRPGTSDQETQYF
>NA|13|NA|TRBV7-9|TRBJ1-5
TGTGCCAGCAGCTTACTATCCAATCAGCCCCAGCATTTT
CASSLLSNQPQHF
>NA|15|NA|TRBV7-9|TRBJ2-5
TGTGCCAGCAGCTTAGAATTAGGGGCCCAAGAGACCCAGTACTTC
CASSLELGAQETQYF
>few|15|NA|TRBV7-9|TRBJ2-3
TGTGCCAGCAGCTTAGCGGGAGTAGGAACAGATACGCAGTATTTT
CASSLAGVGTDTQYF
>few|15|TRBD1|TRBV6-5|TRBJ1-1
TGTGCCAGCAGTGGGGCCCTTCGAGGGGGCGCAGAAGCTTTCTTT
CASSGALRGGAEAFF
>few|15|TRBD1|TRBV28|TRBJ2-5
TGTGCCAGCAGTTCGTCCGGGACAGGAGAAGAGACCCAGTACTTC
CASSSSGTGEETQYF
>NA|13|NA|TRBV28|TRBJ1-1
TGTGCCAGCAGTTCGGACAGTCGCGCTGAAGCTTTCTTT
CASSSDSRAEAFF
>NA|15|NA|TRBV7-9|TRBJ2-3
TGTGCCAGCAGCTTTGTATCTACTAGCACAGATACGCAGTATTTT
CASSFVSTSTDTQYF